The clone carrying this TCR beta chain was found many times. The identical CDR3 is also encoded by other nucleotide sequences in the sample. The data are from a study of shared clonotypes between healthy human individuals. TCRdb keeps only in-frame clones here, not all; method: immunoSEQ multiplex PCR. This sample carries about 1.1 million clones, about 80% of them seen once, and the ten largest clones take 0.6% to 0.75%. The CDR3 length is 12 residues. Trimming took off 3 bases at V and 4 bases at J, with 6 bases between the two ends. Germline loops: CDR1 MDHEN, CDR2 SYDVKM. The chain is built from TRBV28 and TRBJ2-5, with D possibly matching TRBD2 (6 bases). Sequenced sample: memory CD4+ T cells from PBMCs. The subset is: CD45RA-negative fraction. The source is a man between 18 and 29 years old in good health. Some clones in this sample may be carry-over from other donors' samples. This CDR3 reads CASSFGGETQYF. The DNA of the CDR3 is TGTGCCAGCAGTTTCGGGGGAGAGACCCAGTACTTC.